This T cell receptor beta chain was sequenced in a study of cytomegalovirus exposure and HLA in healthy donors. The PCR employed 60 Vbeta primers together with 13 Jbeta primers. TCRdb's copy holds only in-frame clones and misses some; the assay was immunoSEQ multiplex PCR. In the table there are a few hundred thousand clones, about 81% of which are singletons. The germline V gene encodes CDR1 SGHRS and CDR2 YFSETQ. V was pared by 0 bases and J by 5 bases, with 1 base of the junction left unmatched. This CDR3 spans 13 amino acids. This clone was recorded a few times. The chain employs TRBV5-1 and TRBJ2-5, with 7 positions matching TRBD1. Sequenced input: PBMCs. This clonotype was obtained from a woman in her sixties or seventies in good health and CMV-seropositive. CDR3 in amino acids: CASSLGRGETQYF. As DNA, the CDR3 is TGCGCCAGCAGCTTGGGCAGGGGGGAGACCCAGTACTTC.